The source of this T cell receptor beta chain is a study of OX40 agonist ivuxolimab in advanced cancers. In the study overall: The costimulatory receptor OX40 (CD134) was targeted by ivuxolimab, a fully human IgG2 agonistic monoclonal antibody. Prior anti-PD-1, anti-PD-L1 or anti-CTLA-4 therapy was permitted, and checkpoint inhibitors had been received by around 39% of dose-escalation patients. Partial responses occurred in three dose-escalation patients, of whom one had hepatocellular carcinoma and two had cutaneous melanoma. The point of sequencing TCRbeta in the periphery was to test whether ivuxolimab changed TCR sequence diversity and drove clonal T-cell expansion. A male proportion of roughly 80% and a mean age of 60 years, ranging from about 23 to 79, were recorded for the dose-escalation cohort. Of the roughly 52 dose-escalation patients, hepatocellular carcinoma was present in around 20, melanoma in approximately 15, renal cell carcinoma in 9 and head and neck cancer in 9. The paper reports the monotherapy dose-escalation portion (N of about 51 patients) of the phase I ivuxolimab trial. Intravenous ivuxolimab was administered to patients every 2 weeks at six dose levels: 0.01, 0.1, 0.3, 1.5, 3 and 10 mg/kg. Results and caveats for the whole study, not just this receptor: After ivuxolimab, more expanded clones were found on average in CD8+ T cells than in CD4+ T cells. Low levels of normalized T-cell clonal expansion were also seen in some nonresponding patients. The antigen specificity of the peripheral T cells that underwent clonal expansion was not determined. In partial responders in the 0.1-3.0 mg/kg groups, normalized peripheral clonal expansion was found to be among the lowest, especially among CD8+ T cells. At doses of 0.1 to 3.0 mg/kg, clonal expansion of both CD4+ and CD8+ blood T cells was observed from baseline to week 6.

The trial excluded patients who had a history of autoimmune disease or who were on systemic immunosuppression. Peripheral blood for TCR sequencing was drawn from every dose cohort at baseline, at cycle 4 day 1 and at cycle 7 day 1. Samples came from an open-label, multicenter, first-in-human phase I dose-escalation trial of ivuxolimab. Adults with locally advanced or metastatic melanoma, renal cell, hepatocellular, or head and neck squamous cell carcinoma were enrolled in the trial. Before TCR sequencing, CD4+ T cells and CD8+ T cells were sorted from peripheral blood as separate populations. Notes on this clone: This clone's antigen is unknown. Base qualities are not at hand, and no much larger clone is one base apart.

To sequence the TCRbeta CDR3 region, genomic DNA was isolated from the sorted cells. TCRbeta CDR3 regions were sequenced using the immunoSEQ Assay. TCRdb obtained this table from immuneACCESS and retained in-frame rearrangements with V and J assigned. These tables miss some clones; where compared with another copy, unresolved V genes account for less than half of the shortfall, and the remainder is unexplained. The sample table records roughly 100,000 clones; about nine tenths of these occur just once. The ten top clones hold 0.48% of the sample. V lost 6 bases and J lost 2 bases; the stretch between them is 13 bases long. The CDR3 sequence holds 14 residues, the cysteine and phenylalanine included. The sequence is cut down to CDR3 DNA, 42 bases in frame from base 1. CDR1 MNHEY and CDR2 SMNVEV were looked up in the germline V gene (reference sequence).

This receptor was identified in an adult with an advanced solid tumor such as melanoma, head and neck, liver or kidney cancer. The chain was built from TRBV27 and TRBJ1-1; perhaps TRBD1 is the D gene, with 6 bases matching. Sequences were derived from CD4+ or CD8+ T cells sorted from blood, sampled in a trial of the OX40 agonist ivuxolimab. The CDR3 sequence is CASRPGQTNTEAFF. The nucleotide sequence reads TGTGCCAGCAGACCGGGACAAACCAACACTGAAGCTTTCTTT.